Reported below is one T cell receptor (beta chain). This clone was detected a few times. There is no known antigen for this receptor. It may be a read error: a sequence one base away is much more abundant. Different DNA sequences within this sample yield the same CDR3. No treatment had been received by any patient before thyroid surgery. The study retrospectively analysed patient clinical samples collected from about 2012 to 2018 using T-cell receptor beta sequencing. The data derive from a study of metastatic and nonmetastatic thyroid tumors (dated by TCRdb to about 2020). Turning to the overall study: The researchers compared repertoires between peripheral blood samples and tumor or nodule tissue samples from patients with malignant or benign thyroid disease.

Relative to germline, V is missing 6 bases and J is missing 4 bases, with 14 bases of the junction outside any gene match. Based on the germline V gene (reference sequence), the CDR1 and CDR2 sequences are MNHEY and SMNVEV. Measured from the cysteine to the phenylalanine, the CDR3 is 17 residues long. Only CDR3 DNA is held: 51 bases, read in frame from base 1. The library was obtained by PCR. TCRdb records Illumina HiSeq 4000 as the sequencer. High-throughput sequencing was used to profile the CDR3 region of the TCR beta-chain in every patient. In the original analysis: CDR3 differences across clinicopathological groups were used to build a classifier for discriminating distant-metastatic papillary thyroid cancer patients. The Shannon index was used to assess repertoire diversity, and the Morisita-Horn index was used to assess tumor-blood repertoire similarity. Using fastp trimming at Q25 and MiXCR clonotype assembly, TCRdb reanalyzed the public sequencing data and kept in-frame beta chains. TCRdb, rather than the study authors, made the V and J calls. In all, the sample holds just under 60,000 clones, and around 15% of those were seen once. The ten largest clones represent roughly a tenth of the sample.

General study outcomes and caveats: In both blood and tumor samples, TCR beta diversity was reported to be significantly higher in malignant tumors than in benign nodules.

Sequencing used blood. The V and J genes are TRBV27 and TRBJ2-1; 8 bases in the junction line up with TRBD2. This receptor was taken from a male donor with papillary thyroid cancer or a benign thyroid nodule (not recorded which). Some clones in this sample may be carry-over from other donors' samples. The DNA is TGTGCCAGCAGCTGGTCCAGCGGGGGACCCCCTTACAATGAGCAGTTCTTC. It translates as CASSWSSGGPPYNEQFF.